Each of the 8 T cell receptor beta chains below was sequenced from the same sample in a study of cytomegalovirus exposure and HLA in healthy donors. The PCR employed 60 Vbeta primers together with 13 Jbeta primers. This table comes from immunoSEQ multiplex PCR, and its TCRdb copy is limited to in-frame clones, with some not included. There are 150,000 to 200,000 clones in the sample; roughly 85% occur only once, and roughly 9.3% lies in the top ten. Sequences were obtained from PBMCs. These receptors were taken from a man aged 18 to 29 in good health and CMV-seropositive.

This clone was counted once. This rearrangement joins TRBV5-1 to TRBJ2-2; D might be TRBD1 (5 bases). The ends were cut back, 5 bases at V and 2 bases at J, with 10 bases in the middle. CDR1 and CDR2 from the germline V gene are SGHRS and YFSETQ. The CDR3 runs 14 residues. CDR3 nucleotide sequence: TGCGCCAGCAGTTTGACAGCCAACACCGGGGAGCTGTTTTTT. This encodes CASSLTANTGELFF.

This clone was seen once. The genes are TRBV7-2 and TRBJ2-2; D gene ambiguous. Trimming shortened V by 6 bases and J by 3 bases, and 5 bases separated the two germline ends. This CDR3 is 12 amino acids long. The germline V gene encodes CDR1 SGHTA and CDR2 FQGNSA. CDR3 sequence reads: CASSPDTGELFF. CDR3 DNA sequence: TGTGCCAGCAGTCCTGACACCGGGGAGCTGTTTTTT. Based on the CDR3 plus reference TRBV7-2 and TRBJ2-2, the full variable domain is GAGVSQSPSNKVTEKGKDVELRCDPISGHTALYWYRQSLGQGLEFLIYFQGNSAPDKSGLPSDRFSAERTGGSVSTLTIQRTQQEDSAVYLCASSPDTGELFFGEGSRLTVL.

V gene TRBV13 combines with J gene TRBJ2-7; a weak D match, TRBD2 (6 bases). The CDR3 runs to 16 residues. Trimming took off 2 bases at V and 4 bases at J, with 18 bases between the two ends. Germline V CDR1 and CDR2: PRHDT, FYEKMQ (reference sequence). CDR3 DNA: TGTGCCAGCAGCTTATCGGCGGGGCAGCCATTTTACGAGCAGTACTTC. Its translation: CASSLSAGQPFYEQYF. The complete variable domain, with remaining parts taken from reference TRBV13 and TRBJ2-7, reads AAGVIQSPRHLIKEKRETATLKCYPIPRHDTVYWYQQGPGQDPQFLISFYEKMQSDKGSIPDRFSAQQFSDYHSELNMSSLELGDSALYFCASSLSAGQPFYEQYFGPGTRLTVT.

The CDR3 nucleotides are TGCGCCAGCAGCTTGACAACCGGGACTGTGGTTACCTATGGCTACACCTTC. This codes for CASSLTTGTVVTYGYTF. The chain carries TRBV5-1 and TRBJ1-2; D might be TRBD1 (5 bases). Germline V gene data show CDR1 as SGHRS and CDR2 as YFSETQ. V lost 1 base and J lost 4, with 20 bases in between. This CDR3 has 17 residues.

Points on this clone: This sample also contains other DNA sequences that code for the same CDR3. The chain has TRBV5-1 and TRBJ2-3, with D uncertain. The germline CDR1 and CDR2 sequences are SGHRS and YFSETQ. The V and J ends lost 0 bases and 3 bases respectively, with 5 bases between them. The CDR3 sequence is 13 residues long. The CDR3 nucleotides are TGCGCCAGCAGCTTGGCAGGAACAGATACGCAGTATTTT. This sequence encodes CASSLAGTDTQYF. The variable domain in full, completed from reference TRBV5-1 and TRBJ2-3, reads KAGVTQTPRYLIKTRGQQVTLSCSPISGHRSVSWYQQTPGQGLQFLFEYFSETQRNKGNFPGRFSGRQFSNSRSEMNVSTLELGDSALYLCASSLAGTDTQYFGPGTRLTVL.

This clone has just one count. This chain links TRBV27 with TRBJ2-7, with no clear D. Germline CDR1 is MNHEY and CDR2 is SMNVEV (reference sequence). This CDR3 spans 14 amino acids. Trimming took off 6 bases at V and 6 bases at J, with 18 bases between the two ends. The DNA of the CDR3 is TGTGCCAGCAGCGACGGAGCGAGGAGTATCGAGCAGTACTTC. Translated, it gives CASSDGARSIEQYF.

This clone was seen more than once but under ten times. The rearrangement joins TRBV5-6 to TRBJ1-4, with no clear D. Trimming took 0 bases from V and 6 from J, leaving 12 bases between them. Germline V gives CDR1 SGHDT, CDR2 YYEEEE. This CDR3 region has 15 residues. The CDR3: CASSLADAGYEKLFF. CDR3 DNA: TGTGCCAGCAGCTTGGCCGACGCCGGGTATGAAAAACTGTTTTTT.

This clone was observed a few times. V gene TRBV6-6 combines with J gene TRBJ1-5, with TRBD1 matching 10 bases. V shed 6 bases, J shed 2 bases, and the junction held 7 bases outside the gene matches. The germline CDR1 and CDR2 sequences are MNHNY and SVGAGI (reference sequence). The CDR3 totals 16 residues. The CDR3, as DNA: TGTGCCAGCAGGCAGACAGGGGGCTTTGGCAATCAGCCCCAGCATTTT. Translation gives CASRQTGGFGNQPQHF.